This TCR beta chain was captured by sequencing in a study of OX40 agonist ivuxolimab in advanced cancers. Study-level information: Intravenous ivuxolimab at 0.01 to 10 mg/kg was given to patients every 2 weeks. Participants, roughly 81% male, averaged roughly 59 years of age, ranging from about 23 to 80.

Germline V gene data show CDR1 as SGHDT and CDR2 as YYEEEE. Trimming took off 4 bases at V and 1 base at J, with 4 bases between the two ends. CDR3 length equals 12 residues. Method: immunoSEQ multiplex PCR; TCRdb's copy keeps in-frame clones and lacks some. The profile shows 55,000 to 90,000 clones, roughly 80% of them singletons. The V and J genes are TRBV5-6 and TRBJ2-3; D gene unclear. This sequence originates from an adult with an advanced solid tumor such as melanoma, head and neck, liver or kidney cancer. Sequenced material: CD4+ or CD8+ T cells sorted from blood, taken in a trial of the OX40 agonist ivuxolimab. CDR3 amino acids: CASSPGTDTQYF. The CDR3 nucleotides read TGTGCCAGCAGCCCAGGCACAGATACGCAGTATTTT.